Listed below are T cell receptor beta chains from one sample, sequenced in a study of shared clonotypes between healthy human individuals. This table comes from immunoSEQ multiplex PCR, and its TCRdb copy is limited to in-frame clones, with some not included. This sample carries about a million clones, 70% to 80% of them seen once, and the ten largest clones take over 1.3%. The sample was memory CD4+ T cells sorted from blood. These receptors came from a young man in good health. The CDR3 runs from the conserved cysteine through the conserved F or W. The order of the fields is clone size, J gene, V gene, D gene, CDR3 DNA, CDR3 protein. A D gene is named only where the DNA matches it firmly. Size is omitted from some rows. Given values are once, few, many or a class for expanded clones.

clone size: NA
J gene: TRBJ2-5
V gene: TRBV5-1
D gene: NA
CDR3 DNA: TGCGCCAGCAGCCTCGAATGGACTCAAGAGACCCAGTACTTC
CDR3 protein: CASSLEWTQETQYF

clone size: NA
J gene: TRBJ2-3
V gene: TRBV7-9
D gene: NA
CDR3 DNA: TGTGCCAGCAGCTTAGCGGTTGGGGTTGATACGCAGTATTTT
CDR3 protein: CASSLAVGVDTQYF

clone size: NA
J gene: TRBJ2-3
V gene: TRBV27
D gene: NA
CDR3 DNA: TGTGCCAGCAGTTTAGGGGGGCAGTCAAATACGCAGTATTTT
CDR3 protein: CASSLGGQSNTQYF

clone size: few
J gene: TRBJ1-2
V gene: TRBV5-1
D gene: NA
CDR3 DNA: TGCGCCAGCAGCTCGGACGGAAACTATGGCTACACCTTC
CDR3 protein: CASSSDGNYGYTF

clone size: NA
J gene: TRBJ1-6
V gene: TRBV7-2
D gene: TRBD1
CDR3 DNA: TGTGCCAGCAGCTCACGACAGGGGTCTTATAATTCACCCCTCCACTTT
CDR3 protein: CASSSRQGSYNSPLHF

clone size: NA
J gene: TRBJ1-3
V gene: TRBV5-1
D gene: NA
CDR3 DNA: TGCGCCAGCAGAAGGGGAGGGTCAGGGGACACCATATATTTT
CDR3 protein: CASRRGGSGDTIYF

clone size: NA
J gene: TRBJ2-3
V gene: TRBV18
D gene: NA
CDR3 DNA: TGTGCCAGCTCACCACTGCCGGGGGTAACAGATACGCAGTATTTT
CDR3 protein: CASSPLPGVTDTQYF

clone size: NA
J gene: TRBJ2-7
V gene: TRBV7-2
D gene: NA
CDR3 DNA: TGTGCCAGCAGTCGACTAGTTGGAGGGGACGAGCAGTACTTC
CDR3 protein: CASSRLVGGDEQYF

clone size: once
J gene: TRBJ1-6
V gene: TRBV7-2
D gene: NA
CDR3 DNA: TGTGCCAGCAGCCCTATCCGGGAAGCGTCCAATTCACCCCTCCACTTT
CDR3 protein: CASSPIREASNSPLHF

clone size: once
J gene: TRBJ2-6
V gene: TRBV4-2
D gene: TRBD2
CDR3 DNA: TGTGCCAGCAGCCTACTTGGGTCTAGCGGCCGCTCTGGGGCCAACGTCCTGACTTTC
CDR3 protein: CASSLLGSSGRSGANVLTF

clone size: NA
J gene: TRBJ1-6
V gene: TRBV11-3
D gene: NA
CDR3 DNA: TGTGCCAGCAGCTCGAGCTTGAATTCACCCCTCCACTTT
CDR3 protein: CASSSSLNSPLHF

clone size: NA
J gene: TRBJ2-3
V gene: TRBV19
D gene: NA
CDR3 DNA: TGTGCCAGTAGTACAGGGGACGGGTCAGATACGCAGTATTTT
CDR3 protein: CASSTGDGSDTQYF

clone size: NA
J gene: TRBJ2-5
V gene: TRBV5-1
D gene: NA
CDR3 DNA: TGCGCCAGCAGCTTGGGGGGATCTAGGGGAGAGACCCAGTACTTC
CDR3 protein: CASSLGGSRGETQYF

clone size: few
J gene: TRBJ2-7
V gene: TRBV28
D gene: NA
CDR3 DNA: TGTGCCAGCAGCATTTATGACTACGAGCAGTACTTC
CDR3 protein: CASSIYDYEQYF

clone size: NA
J gene: TRBJ2-7
V gene: TRBV9
D gene: NA
CDR3 DNA: TGTGCCAGCAGCGTAGCTTCGGGGGCGAGGGAGCAGTACTTC
CDR3 protein: CASSVASGAREQYF

clone size: NA
J gene: TRBJ1-2
V gene: TRBV15
D gene: NA
CDR3 DNA: TGTGCCACCAGCAGAGATTGGTTCGGCGGGCAGGGCTACACCTTC
CDR3 protein: CATSRDWFGGQGYTF

clone size: NA
J gene: TRBJ2-5
V gene: TRBV11-2
D gene: NA
CDR3 DNA: TGTGCCAGCAGCTTAGGAGGGACGCCTCAAGAGACCCAGTACTTC
CDR3 protein: CASSLGGTPQETQYF

clone size: once
J gene: TRBJ2-2
V gene: TRBV6-6
D gene: NA
CDR3 DNA: TGTGCCAGCAGTCCTGGGTTGGTCGGGGAGCTGTTTTTT
CDR3 protein: CASSPGLVGELFF

clone size: NA
J gene: TRBJ2-1
V gene: TRBV6-6
D gene: TRBD2
CDR3 DNA: TGTGCCAGCAGTCTAGCGGGGGGCAACAATGAGCAGTTCTTC
CDR3 protein: CASSLAGGNNEQFF

clone size: NA
J gene: TRBJ1-1
V gene: TRBV30
D gene: TRBD1
CDR3 DNA: TGTGCCTGGAGTCCACGGGACAGGGTACGAGCTTTCTTT
CDR3 protein: CAWSPRDRVRAFF

clone size: NA
J gene: TRBJ1-2
V gene: TRBV19
D gene: NA
CDR3 DNA: TGTGCCAGTTCAAGGGCCGCAGCTAACTATGGCTACACCTTC
CDR3 protein: CASSRAAANYGYTF

clone size: NA
J gene: TRBJ1-4
V gene: TRBV16
D gene: NA
CDR3 DNA: TGTGCCAGCAGTGAAGGGCCGTGGGGGCATGAAAAACTGTTTTTT
CDR3 protein: CASSEGPWGHEKLFF

clone size: NA
J gene: TRBJ1-2
V gene: TRBV7-9
D gene: NA
CDR3 DNA: TGTGCCAGCAGCCCAGACGGGGAAGCTAACTATGGCTACACCTTC
CDR3 protein: CASSPDGEANYGYTF

clone size: NA
J gene: TRBJ2-7
V gene: TRBV10-3
D gene: TRBD2
CDR3 DNA: TGTGCCATCAGTTCCCAGAGGGAGGGTGGGGTTTTACGCTTC
CDR3 protein: CAISSQREGGVLRF

clone size: few
J gene: TRBJ1-1
V gene: TRBV30
D gene: NA
CDR3 DNA: TGTGCCTGGAGTGTATGGGGACCCAAGGGAACTGAAGCTTTCTTT
CDR3 protein: CAWSVWGPKGTEAFF

clone size: NA
J gene: TRBJ2-1
V gene: TRBV28
D gene: TRBD2
CDR3 DNA: TGTGCCAGCACCTCCCTTGGGGAGCGGGGGTACAATGAGCAGTTCTTC
CDR3 protein: CASTSLGERGYNEQFF

clone size: once
J gene: TRBJ1-6
V gene: TRBV19
D gene: NA
CDR3 DNA: TGTGCCAGTAGTATAGATGGAACAGGCCTGGGCCGGCTCCACTTT
CDR3 protein: CASSIDGTGLGRLHF

clone size: NA
J gene: TRBJ1-2
V gene: TRBV7-2
D gene: NA
CDR3 DNA: TGTGCCAGCAGCTTCCGTTCGGGTGCAGGGCCTGGTTTGGATGGCTACACCTTC
CDR3 protein: CASSFRSGAGPGLDGYTF

clone size: NA
J gene: TRBJ2-3
V gene: TRBV5-4
D gene: TRBD2
CDR3 DNA: TGTGCCAGCAGCGTTAGCGGGGGGGGGTTTGATACGCAGTATTTT
CDR3 protein: CASSVSGGGFDTQYF

clone size: NA
J gene: TRBJ2-5
V gene: TRBV19
D gene: NA
CDR3 DNA: TGTGCCAGTAGTATTGGGGGAGAGACCCAGTACTTC
CDR3 protein: CASSIGGETQYF

clone size: NA
J gene: TRBJ1-1
V gene: TRBV6-1
D gene: NA
CDR3 DNA: TGTGCCAGCCTGGGGCAGGGGAGGGTCACTGAAGCTTTCTTT
CDR3 protein: CASLGQGRVTEAFF

clone size: NA
J gene: TRBJ1-1
V gene: TRBV5-1
D gene: NA
CDR3 DNA: TGCGCCAGCAGCCCCCATGGACACATGAACACTGAAGCTTTCTTT
CDR3 protein: CASSPHGHMNTEAFF

clone size: few
J gene: TRBJ2-3
V gene: TRBV7-2
D gene: NA
CDR3 DNA: TGTGCCAGCAGCCGCGGGGAAGGGAATACGCAGTATTTT
CDR3 protein: CASSRGEGNTQYF

clone size: NA
J gene: TRBJ1-4
V gene: TRBV7-9
D gene: TRBD1
CDR3 DNA: TGTGCCAGCATACGTCAGGGGGATGAAAAACTGTTTTTT
CDR3 protein: CASIRQGDEKLFF

clone size: NA
J gene: TRBJ2-3
V gene: TRBV4-1
D gene: NA
CDR3 DNA: TGCGCCAGCAGCCAAGATGGGGCAGGGGTTCGCACAGATACGCAGTATTTT
CDR3 protein: CASSQDGAGVRTDTQYF

clone size: NA
J gene: TRBJ2-7
V gene: TRBV5-1
D gene: NA
CDR3 DNA: TGCGCCAGCAGCCCACCCGGACTGCGGGGCTCCTACGAGCAGTACTTC
CDR3 protein: CASSPPGLRGSYEQYF

clone size: NA
J gene: TRBJ2-7
V gene: TRBV5-1
D gene: TRBD1
CDR3 DNA: TGCGCCAGCAGCCGCCGGGCGGGACAGGGGAGCGAGCAGTACTTC
CDR3 protein: CASSRRAGQGSEQYF

clone size: NA
J gene: TRBJ2-1
V gene: TRBV7-3
D gene: NA
CDR3 DNA: TGTGCCAGCAGCTTAGGAGGGCCGGGCGATGAGCAGTTCTTC
CDR3 protein: CASSLGGPGDEQFF

clone size: many
J gene: TRBJ2-5
V gene: TRBV15
D gene: NA
CDR3 DNA: TGTGCCACCAGCAGAGATCCGGGCCCGCAAGAGACCCAGTACTTC
CDR3 protein: CATSRDPGPQETQYF

clone size: NA
J gene: TRBJ2-3
V gene: TRBV5-1
D gene: TRBD1
CDR3 DNA: TGCGCCAGCAGCTACGGACAGGCCACAGATACGCAGTATTTT
CDR3 protein: CASSYGQATDTQYF

clone size: NA
J gene: TRBJ2-3
V gene: TRBV11-2
D gene: NA
CDR3 DNA: TGTGCCAGCAGCTCTCCGCCTGGGAGCTATACGCAGTATTTT
CDR3 protein: CASSSPPGSYTQYF

clone size: NA
J gene: TRBJ1-4
V gene: TRBV28
D gene: NA
CDR3 DNA: TGTGCCAGCAGTTCCTCCCGACAGACCAGGGAAAAACTGTTTTTT
CDR3 protein: CASSSSRQTREKLFF

clone size: NA
J gene: TRBJ1-3
V gene: TRBV5-1
D gene: NA
CDR3 DNA: TGCGCCAGCAGCTTCCGGACGGGCTCTGGAAACACCATATATTTT
CDR3 protein: CASSFRTGSGNTIYF

clone size: NA
J gene: TRBJ1-4
V gene: TRBV10-3
D gene: NA
CDR3 DNA: TGTGCCATCAGTGAGTCCCTACTTTCTCAAGCGGATAATGAAAAACTGTTTTTT
CDR3 protein: CAISESLLSQADNEKLFF

clone size: many
J gene: TRBJ1-5
V gene: TRBV10-2
D gene: NA
CDR3 DNA: TGCGCCAGCCGTGAGGGCTATAGCAATCAGCCCCAGCATTTT
CDR3 protein: CASREGYSNQPQHF

clone size: once
J gene: TRBJ1-1
V gene: TRBV7-6
D gene: TRBD1
CDR3 DNA: TGTGCCAGCAGCCTCGACAGGGGGGCCGAAGCTTTCTTT
CDR3 protein: CASSLDRGAEAFF

clone size: NA
J gene: TRBJ2-1
V gene: TRBV6-5
D gene: NA
CDR3 DNA: TGTGCCAGCAGTTCTAGGGAAGGGAGTGAGCAGTTCTTC
CDR3 protein: CASSSREGSEQFF

clone size: NA
J gene: TRBJ1-2
V gene: TRBV10-1
D gene: NA
CDR3 DNA: TGCGCCAGCAGACCTAATGGGGGTGGGGACGGCTACACCTTC
CDR3 protein: CASRPNGGGDGYTF

clone size: NA
J gene: TRBJ2-3
V gene: TRBV19
D gene: NA
CDR3 DNA: TGTGCCAGTAGTATAACTAGCTTCCCAGATACGCAGTATTTT
CDR3 protein: CASSITSFPDTQYF

clone size: NA
J gene: TRBJ2-7
V gene: TRBV5-6
D gene: NA
CDR3 DNA: TGTGCCAGCAGCCGGGGGTCCCTCGGAAGGGACGAGCAGTACTTC
CDR3 protein: CASSRGSLGRDEQYF

clone size: NA
J gene: TRBJ1-2
V gene: TRBV6-1
D gene: NA
CDR3 DNA: TGTGCCAGCAGTGAAAATCTTGCGGGGATAGCTAACTATGGCTACACCTTC
CDR3 protein: CASSENLAGIANYGYTF

clone size: NA
J gene: TRBJ1-4
V gene: TRBV21-1
D gene: NA
CDR3 DNA: TGTGCCAGGGGAAAGAGGAGCAGGGGAGGGACAGGGGACCTTTATCACAATGAAAAACTGTTTTTT
CDR3 protein: CARGKRSRGGTGDLYHNEKLFF

clone size: NA
J gene: TRBJ1-2
V gene: TRBV30
D gene: NA
CDR3 DNA: TGTGCCTGGAGGGTCTTGTCGAGGGGCTACACCTTC
CDR3 protein: CAWRVLSRGYTF

clone size: NA
J gene: TRBJ1-2
V gene: TRBV18
D gene: TRBD1
CDR3 DNA: TGTGCCAGCTCACCAACCGAGGGGGCGAATCTATGGGGCTACACCTTC
CDR3 protein: CASSPTEGANLWGYTF

clone size: once
J gene: TRBJ1-1
V gene: TRBV7-2
D gene: NA
CDR3 DNA: TGTGCCAGCAGCTTAGTTGGGGGCAAGACTGAAGCTTTCTTT
CDR3 protein: CASSLVGGKTEAFF